Included here is one TCR beta chain sequence, with context. What it binds is not known. Division of CD4+ cells produced a CD45RA+ naive subset and a CD45RA-negative memory subset. TCRdb's copy holds only in-frame clones and misses some; the assay was immunoSEQ multiplex PCR. The sample has some 630,000 clones, about 78% seen once. CDR1 is SGHRS and CDR2 is YFSETQ in the germline V gene. Trimming cost V 3 bases and J 3 bases, with 15 bases left between them. The CDR3 length is 15 residues. The data derive from a study of shared clonotypes between healthy human individuals. Study observations and caveats: Few donors limited the genetic and exposure-history diversity represented.

This clonotype was sampled from a woman between 25 and 40 years old in good health. The chain couples TRBV5-1 to TRBJ2-5; no clear D gene. Sequencing was performed on memory CD4+ T cells sorted from blood. As to subset: CD45RA-negative fraction. The CDR3 DNA sequence: TGCGCCAGCAGCTCCGACATGGCTATGAAAGAGACCCAGTACTTC. Translation gives CASSSDMAMKETQYF.